In this sample, the clone carrying this T cell receptor (beta chain) turned up many times. Trimming stripped 4 bases from V and 11 bases from J, with 9 bases between. Per the germline V gene, CDR1 is SQVTM and CDR2 is ANQGSEA. The length of the CDR3 is 10 residues. The source of the sample is a study of CD8 T cells in ankylosing spondylitis. TCRdb re-analysed the 5' RACE reads in MiXCR, keeping a single row per CDR3 protein. Of 200,000 to 250,000 distinct CDR3 sequences detected, 10% to 13% appear once; the ten largest clones hold over 20%. The sequence was collected from a male donor with ankylosing spondylitis or in good health (not recorded which). The sample taken for sequencing was blood, either unsorted or a sorted T cell fraction (not recorded which). The rearrangement links TRBV29-1 to TRBJ2-1; perhaps D is TRBD1 or TRBD2 (5 bases each). The CDR3 bases are TGCAGCGTTGCACGGGACCAGCAGTTCTTC. It encodes CSVARDQQFF.